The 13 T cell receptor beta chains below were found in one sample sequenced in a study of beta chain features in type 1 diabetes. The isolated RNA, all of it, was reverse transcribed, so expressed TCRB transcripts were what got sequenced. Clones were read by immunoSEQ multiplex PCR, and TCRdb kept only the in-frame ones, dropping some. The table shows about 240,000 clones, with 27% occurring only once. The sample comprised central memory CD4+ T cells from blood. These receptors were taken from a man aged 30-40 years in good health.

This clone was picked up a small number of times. This CDR3 is CASSPAGTGHEQYF. The CDR3 DNA reads TGTGCCAGCAGCCCCGCCGGGACAGGGCACGAGCAGTACTTC. The chain recombines TRBV5-6 with TRBJ2-7; 9 nucleotides agree with TRBD1. V gave up 4 bases and J gave up 5 bases; unmatched junction bases: 7. CDR3 length equals 14 residues. Germline values: CDR1 SGHDT, CDR2 YYEEEE.

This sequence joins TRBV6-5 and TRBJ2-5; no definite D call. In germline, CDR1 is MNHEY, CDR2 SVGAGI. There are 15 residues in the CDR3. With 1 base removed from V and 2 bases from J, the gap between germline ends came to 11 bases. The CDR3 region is CASSYLAAGQETQYF. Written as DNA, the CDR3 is TGTGCCAGCAGTTACTTAGCCGCTGGGCAAGAGACCCAGTACTTC.

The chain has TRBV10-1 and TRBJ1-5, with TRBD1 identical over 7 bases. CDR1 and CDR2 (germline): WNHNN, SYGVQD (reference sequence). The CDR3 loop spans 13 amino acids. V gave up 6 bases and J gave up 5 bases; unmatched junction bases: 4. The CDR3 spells CASSRQGYQPQHF. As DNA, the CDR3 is TGCGCCAGCAGCAGACAGGGCTATCAGCCCCAGCATTTT.

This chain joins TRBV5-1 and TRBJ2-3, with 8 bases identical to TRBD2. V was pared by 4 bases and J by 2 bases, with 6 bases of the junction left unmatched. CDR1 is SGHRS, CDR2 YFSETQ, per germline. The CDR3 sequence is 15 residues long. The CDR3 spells CASSPGRGVTDTQYF. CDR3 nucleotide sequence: TGCGCCAGCAGCCCGGGGCGGGGGGTCACAGATACGCAGTATTTT.

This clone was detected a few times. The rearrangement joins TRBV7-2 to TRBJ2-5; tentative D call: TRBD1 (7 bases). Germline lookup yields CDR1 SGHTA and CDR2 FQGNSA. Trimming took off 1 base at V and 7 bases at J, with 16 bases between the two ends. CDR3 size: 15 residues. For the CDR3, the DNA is TGTGCCAGCAGCTTAGGGGCAGGGGGAGGTCGGACCCAGTACTTC. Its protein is CASSLGAGGGRTQYF.

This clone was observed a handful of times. CDR3 amino acids: CAGGAGGCEPQHF. In DNA, the CDR3 is TGTGCCGGAGGGGCAGGGGGCTGTGAGCCCCAGCATTTT. This chain connects TRBV27 to TRBJ1-5; TRBD1 agrees at 8 bases. This CDR3 comprises 13 residues. With 11 bases clipped from V and 8 bases from J, the junction kept 11 bases outside the gene matches. Germline V gene lookup returns CDR1 MNHEY and CDR2 SMNVEV (reference sequence).

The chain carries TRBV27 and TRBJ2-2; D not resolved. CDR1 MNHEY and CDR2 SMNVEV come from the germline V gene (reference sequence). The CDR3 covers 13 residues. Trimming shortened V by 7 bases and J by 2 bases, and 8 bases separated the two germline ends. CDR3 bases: TGTGCCAGCACCTGGGGAAACACCGGGGAGCTGTTTTTT. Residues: CASTWGNTGELFF.

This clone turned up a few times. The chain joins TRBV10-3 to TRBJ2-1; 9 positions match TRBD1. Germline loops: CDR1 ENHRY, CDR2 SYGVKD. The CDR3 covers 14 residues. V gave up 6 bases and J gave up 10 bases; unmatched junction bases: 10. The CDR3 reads CAIRPGQGLREQFF. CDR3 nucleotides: TGTGCCATCAGGCCGGGACAGGGCCTGCGGGAGCAGTTCTTC.

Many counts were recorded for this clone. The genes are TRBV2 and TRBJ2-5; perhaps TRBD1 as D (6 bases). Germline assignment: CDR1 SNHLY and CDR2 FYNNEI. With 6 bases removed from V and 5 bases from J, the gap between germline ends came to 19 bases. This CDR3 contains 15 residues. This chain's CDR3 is CASSADRTEGETQYF. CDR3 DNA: TGTGCCAGCAGCGCGGATAGGACAGAGGGGGAGACCCAGTACTTC.

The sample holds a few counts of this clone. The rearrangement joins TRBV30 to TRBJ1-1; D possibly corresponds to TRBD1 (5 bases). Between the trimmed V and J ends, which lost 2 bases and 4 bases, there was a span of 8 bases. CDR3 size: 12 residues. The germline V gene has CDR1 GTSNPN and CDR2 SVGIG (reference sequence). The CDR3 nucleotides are TGTGCCTGGAGTTCGGGGGGCACTGAAGCTTTCTTT. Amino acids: CAWSSGGTEAFF.

CDR3 loop: CASSFGGPGSSYNEQFF. DNA for the CDR3: TGTGCCAGCAGTTTCGGGGGGCCAGGGAGCTCCTACAATGAGCAGTTCTTC. The chain links TRBV27 to TRBJ2-1; tentative D call: TRBD2 (7 bases). V was shortened by 3 bases and J by 0 bases, with 15 bases between the two germline ends. The CDR3 totals 17 residues. Per germline, CDR1 MNHEY and CDR2 SMNVEV (reference sequence).

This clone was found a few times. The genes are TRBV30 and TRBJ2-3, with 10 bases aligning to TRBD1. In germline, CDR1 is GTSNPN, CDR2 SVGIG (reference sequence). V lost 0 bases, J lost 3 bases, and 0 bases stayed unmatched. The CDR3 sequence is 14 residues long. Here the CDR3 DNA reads TGTGCCTGGAGTGTGGGACAGGGGACAGATACGCAGTATTTT. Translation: CAWSVGQGTDTQYF.

For the CDR3, the DNA is TGTGCCTGGAGTAGACAGATTGAGCAGTTCTTC. Amino acid sequence: CAWSRQIEQFF. The chain employs TRBV30 and TRBJ2-1; tentative D call: TRBD1 (5 bases). Per germline, CDR1 GTSNPN and CDR2 SVGIG (reference sequence). This CDR3 comprises 11 residues. Trimming took 2 bases from V and 9 from J, leaving 8 bases between them.